The source of this T cell receptor (beta chain) is a study of cytomegalovirus exposure and HLA in healthy donors. Overall study results and limits: The classifier reportedly diagnosed cytomegalovirus status with high specificity and sensitivity. In vitro experiments confirmed that three CMV-associated chains were specific for CMV antigens. A list of 150 to 200 TCR beta chains associated with cytomegalovirus was given.

Profiling relied on immunoSEQ multiplex PCR, and the TCRdb table lists in-frame clones only, not all of them. The sample shows about 140,000 clones, about 94% of them seen only once. With respect to this clone: Its antigen remains unknown.

V shed 7 bases and J 6 bases; nucleotides not matched to a gene: 9. CDR1 MNHEY and CDR2 SMNVEV come from the germline V gene (reference sequence). This CDR3 comprises 14 residues. The donors were part of the validation cohort of some 120 subjects. That cohort was separate from the first cohort, which comprised 670 or so subjects. Material for sequencing was PBMCs. The clonotype originates from a man between 18 and 35 years old in good health and CMV-seropositive. This chain links TRBV27 with TRBJ1-2, with TRBD1 matching 9 bases. CDR3 DNA: TGTGCCAGCAAATTGGACAGGGGCGAGGATGGCTACACCTTC. It yields the protein CASKLDRGEDGYTF.